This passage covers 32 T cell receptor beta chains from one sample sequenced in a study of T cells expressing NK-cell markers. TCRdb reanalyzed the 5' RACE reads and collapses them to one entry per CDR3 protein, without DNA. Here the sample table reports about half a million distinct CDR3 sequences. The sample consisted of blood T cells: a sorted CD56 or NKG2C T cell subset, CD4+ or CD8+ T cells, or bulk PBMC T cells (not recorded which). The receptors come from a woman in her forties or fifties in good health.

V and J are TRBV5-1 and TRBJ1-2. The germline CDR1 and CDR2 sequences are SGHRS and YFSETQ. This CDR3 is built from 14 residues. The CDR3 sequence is CASSYDRANYGYTF.

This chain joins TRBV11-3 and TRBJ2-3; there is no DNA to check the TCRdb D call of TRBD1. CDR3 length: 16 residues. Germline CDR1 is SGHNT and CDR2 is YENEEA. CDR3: CASSKGGGQNTDTQYF.

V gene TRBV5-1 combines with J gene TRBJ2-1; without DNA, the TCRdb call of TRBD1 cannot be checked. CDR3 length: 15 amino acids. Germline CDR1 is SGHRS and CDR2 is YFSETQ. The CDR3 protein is CASSLETGGHNEQFF.

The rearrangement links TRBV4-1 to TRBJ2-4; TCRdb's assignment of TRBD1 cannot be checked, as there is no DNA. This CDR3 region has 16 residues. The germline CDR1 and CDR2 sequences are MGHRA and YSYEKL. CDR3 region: CASSQLSAPFPDIQYF.

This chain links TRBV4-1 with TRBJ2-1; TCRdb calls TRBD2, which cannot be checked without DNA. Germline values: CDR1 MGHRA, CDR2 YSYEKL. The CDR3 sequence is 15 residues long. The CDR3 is CASRSVLAGVSEQFF.

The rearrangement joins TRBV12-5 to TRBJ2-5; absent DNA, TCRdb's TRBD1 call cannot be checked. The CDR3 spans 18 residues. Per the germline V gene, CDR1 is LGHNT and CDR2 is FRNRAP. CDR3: CASGLVDPDRSFQETQYF.

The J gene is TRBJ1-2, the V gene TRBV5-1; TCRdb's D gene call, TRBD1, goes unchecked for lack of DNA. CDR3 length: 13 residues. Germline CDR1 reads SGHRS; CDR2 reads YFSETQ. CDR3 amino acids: CASSPGQGNGYTF.

CDR3 loop: CASTRSGQINYGYTF. V is TRBV12-3 or TRBV12-4 and J is TRBJ1-2; TCRdb's D gene call, TRBD1, goes unchecked for lack of DNA. The CDR3 has 15 residues.

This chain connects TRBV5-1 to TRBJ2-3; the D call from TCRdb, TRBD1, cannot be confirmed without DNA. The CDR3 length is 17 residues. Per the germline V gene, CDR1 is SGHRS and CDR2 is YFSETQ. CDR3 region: CASSLLPSTGKHTTQYF.

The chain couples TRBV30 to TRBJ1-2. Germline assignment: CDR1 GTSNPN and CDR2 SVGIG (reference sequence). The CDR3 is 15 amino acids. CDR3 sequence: CAWSVPESANYGYTF. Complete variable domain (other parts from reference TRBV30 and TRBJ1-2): SQTIHQWPATLVQPVGSPLSLECTVEGTSNPNLYWYRQAAGRGLQLLFYSVGIGQISSEVPQNLSASRPQDRQFILSSKKLLLSDSGFYLCAWSVPESANYGYTFGSGTRLTVV.

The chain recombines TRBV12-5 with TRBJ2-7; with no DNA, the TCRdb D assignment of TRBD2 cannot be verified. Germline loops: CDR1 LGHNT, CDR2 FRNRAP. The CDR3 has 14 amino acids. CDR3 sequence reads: CASAPPSRVYEQYF.

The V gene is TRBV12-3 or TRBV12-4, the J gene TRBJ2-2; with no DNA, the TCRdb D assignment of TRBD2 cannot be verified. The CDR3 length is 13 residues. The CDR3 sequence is CASSRLAGGELFF.

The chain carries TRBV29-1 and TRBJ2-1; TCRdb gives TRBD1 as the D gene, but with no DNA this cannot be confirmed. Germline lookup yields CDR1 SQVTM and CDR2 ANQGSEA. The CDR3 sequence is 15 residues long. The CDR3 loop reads CSAIPQLLSYNEQFF.

CDR3 residues: CASSSPPGQDAYNEQFF. V is TRBV11-2 and J is TRBJ2-1; TCRdb outputs TRBD1, but without DNA this stays unchecked. Germline CDR1 reads SGHAT; CDR2 reads FQNNGV. This CDR3 contains 17 residues.

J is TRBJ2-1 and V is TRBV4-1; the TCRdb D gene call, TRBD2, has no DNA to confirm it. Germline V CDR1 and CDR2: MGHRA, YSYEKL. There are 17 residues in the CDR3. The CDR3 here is CASSQPFSGSSYNEQFF.

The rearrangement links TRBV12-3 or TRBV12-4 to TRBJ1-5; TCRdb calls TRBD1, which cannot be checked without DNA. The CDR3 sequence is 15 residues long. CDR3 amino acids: CASSPSGGLGQPQHF.

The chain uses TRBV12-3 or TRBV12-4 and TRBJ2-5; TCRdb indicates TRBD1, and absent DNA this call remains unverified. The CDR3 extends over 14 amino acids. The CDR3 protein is CASSLGPGIETQYF.

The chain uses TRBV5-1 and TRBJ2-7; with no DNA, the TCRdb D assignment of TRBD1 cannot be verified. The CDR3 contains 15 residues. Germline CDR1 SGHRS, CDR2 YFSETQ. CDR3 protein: CASTKGTLSSYEQYF.

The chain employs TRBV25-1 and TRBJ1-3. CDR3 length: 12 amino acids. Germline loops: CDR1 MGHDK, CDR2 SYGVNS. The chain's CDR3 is CASIAFRNTIYF.

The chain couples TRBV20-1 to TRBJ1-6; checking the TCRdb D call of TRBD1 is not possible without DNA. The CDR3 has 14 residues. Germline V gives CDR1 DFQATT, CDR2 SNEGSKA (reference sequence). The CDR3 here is CSAGLDRDNSPLHF.

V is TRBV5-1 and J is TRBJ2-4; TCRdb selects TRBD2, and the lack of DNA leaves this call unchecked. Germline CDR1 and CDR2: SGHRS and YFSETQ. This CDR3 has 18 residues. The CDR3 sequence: CASSLGTGRPLAKNIQYF.

CDR3 sequence reads: CASRKGQGAMEGYTF. The chain combines TRBV27 with TRBJ1-2; lacking DNA, the TRBD1 call made by TCRdb goes unchecked. Germline V gene data show CDR1 as MNHEY and CDR2 as SMNVEV (reference sequence). The CDR3 covers 15 residues.

The CDR3 is CASSAAGLGRAFHNEQFF. This chain links TRBV25-1 with TRBJ2-1; TCRdb's assignment of TRBD2 cannot be checked, as there is no DNA. The CDR3 covers 18 residues. The V gene's germline CDR1 is MGHDK and CDR2 SYGVNS.

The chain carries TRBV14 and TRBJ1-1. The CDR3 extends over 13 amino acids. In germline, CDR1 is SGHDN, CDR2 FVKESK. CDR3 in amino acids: CASSPGVNTEAFF.

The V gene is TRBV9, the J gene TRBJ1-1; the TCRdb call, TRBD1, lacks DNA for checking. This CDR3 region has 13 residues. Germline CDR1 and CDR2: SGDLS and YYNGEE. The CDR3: CASSGESVAGAFF.

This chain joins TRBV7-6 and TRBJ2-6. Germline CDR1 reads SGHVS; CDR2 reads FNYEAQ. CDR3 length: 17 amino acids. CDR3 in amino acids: CASSLKELRSGANVLTF.

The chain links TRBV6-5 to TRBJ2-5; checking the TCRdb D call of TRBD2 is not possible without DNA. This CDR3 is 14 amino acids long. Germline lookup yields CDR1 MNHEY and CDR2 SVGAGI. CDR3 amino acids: CASSPGLASETQYF.

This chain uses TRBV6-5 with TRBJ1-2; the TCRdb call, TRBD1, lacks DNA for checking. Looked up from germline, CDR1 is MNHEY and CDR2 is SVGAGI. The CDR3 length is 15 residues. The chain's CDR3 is CASSFLAGSNYGYTF.

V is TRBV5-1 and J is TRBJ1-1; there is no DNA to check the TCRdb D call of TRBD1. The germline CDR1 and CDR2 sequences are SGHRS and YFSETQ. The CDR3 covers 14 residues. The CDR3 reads CASSSQGARTEAFF.

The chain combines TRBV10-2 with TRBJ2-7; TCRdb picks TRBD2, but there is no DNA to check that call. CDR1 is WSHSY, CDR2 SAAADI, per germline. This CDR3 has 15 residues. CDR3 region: CASSGGLAGSYEQYF.

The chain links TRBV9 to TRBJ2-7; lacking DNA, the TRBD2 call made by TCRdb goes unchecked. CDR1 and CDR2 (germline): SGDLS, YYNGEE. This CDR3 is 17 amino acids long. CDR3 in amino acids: CASSVEADGLAGREQYF.

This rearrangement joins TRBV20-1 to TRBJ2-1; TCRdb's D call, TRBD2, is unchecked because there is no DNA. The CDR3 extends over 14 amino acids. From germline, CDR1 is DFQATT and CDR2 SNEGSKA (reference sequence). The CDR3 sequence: CSAERVDSYNEQFF.